These T cell receptor beta chains were read from a single sample in a study of T cells after yellow fever vaccination. TCRdb analysed the 5' RACE reads with MiXCR anew, one entry per CDR3 protein. The repertoire holds a few hundred thousand distinct CDR3 sequences, with around 6.8% as singletons. The starting material was PBMCs, obtained around 45 days after the first yellow fever vaccination. The receptors were sampled from a man in his late teens or twenties who received the YFV17D yellow fever vaccine. The CDR3 runs from the conserved cysteine through the conserved F or W. D genes are given only for firm matches. Clone size is not always given. Where it is, it says once, few, many or a class for expanded clones.

abundance	d_gene	v_gene	j_gene	len	CDR3nt	CDR3aa
few	TRBD1	TRBV30	TRBJ1-4	15	TGTGCCTGGAGTTCCCCCTCAGGGGGGAATGAAAAACTGTTTTTT	CAWSSPSGGNEKLFF
NA	NA	TRBV19	TRBJ1-5	14	TGTGCCAGTAGTAGTGACAATTGGCGACAGCCCCAGCATTTT	CASSSDNWRQPQHF
few	NA	TRBV5-5	TRBJ2-5	13	TGTGCCAGCAGCGCTGACTCCCAAGAGACCCAGTACTTC	CASSADSQETQYF
few	TRBD1	TRBV20-1	TRBJ2-2	16	TGCAGTGCTAGGGGCCGGGACAGGCTCAACACCGGGGAGCTGTTTTTT	CSARGRDRLNTGELFF
NA	TRBD2	TRBV7-2	TRBJ2-5	18	TGTGCCAGCAGCTTATGGAGTTCGGGGGGGGCGCAAAGAGAGACCCAGTACTTC	CASSLWSSGGAQRETQYF
few	NA	TRBV5-6	TRBJ1-2	13	TGTGCCAGCAGCTCCACAGGGTACGATGGCTACACCTTC	CASSSTGYDGYTF
many	TRBD1	TRBV12-3/TRBV12-4	TRBJ2-2	15	TGTGCCAGCAGTCCACAGGGGCGACGCACCGGGGAGCTGTTTTTT	CASSPQGRRTGELFF
NA	NA	TRBV12-3/TRBV12-4	TRBJ2-1	14	TGTGCCAGCAGTTTAATGCCCTCCTACAATGAGCAGTTCTTC	CASSLMPSYNEQFF
NA	NA	TRBV5-1	TRBJ1-1	13	TGCGCCAGCAGCTCGGAGGGAAACACTGAAGCTTTCTTT	CASSSEGNTEAFF
few	NA	TRBV20-1	TRBJ2-5	13	TGCAGTGCTAGAGTCAGGGACCATGAGACCCAGTACTTC	CSARVRDHETQYF
NA	TRBD1	TRBV7-9	TRBJ2-3	16	TGTGCCAGCAGCTTATGGACAGGCAAAAGCACAGATACGCAGTATTTT	CASSLWTGKSTDTQYF
few	NA	TRBV9	TRBJ2-3	17	TGTGCCAGCAGCGTAGGAAACACGAACCCTAGCACAGATACGCAGTATTTT	CASSVGNTNPSTDTQYF
many	NA	TRBV5-1	TRBJ1-5	14	TGCGCCAGCAGCTTGGATCAGGGAGGCCAGCCCCAGCATTTT	CASSLDQGGQPQHF
many	NA	TRBV5-1	TRBJ2-2	13	TGCGCCAGCAGCCCGGCAGTCGGCGGGGAGCTGTTTTTT	CASSPAVGGELFF
many	TRBD2	TRBV24-1	TRBJ2-3	13	TGTGCCACCAGTGATTGGGGGGGAGATACGCAGTATTTT	CATSDWGGDTQYF
few	TRBD2	TRBV7-9	TRBJ2-3	16	TGTGCCAGCAGGCCTTATAGCGGGGGGGCCTCAGATACGCAGTATTTT	CASRPYSGGASDTQYF
many	TRBD1	TRBV12-3/TRBV12-4	TRBJ1-5	14	TGTGCCAGCAGTCCCATCGACAGGGATCAGCCCCAGCATTTT	CASSPIDRDQPQHF
NA	NA	TRBV28	TRBJ1-2	12	TGTGCCAGCAGTTTCGTTCTCTATGGCTACACCTTC	CASSFVLYGYTF
few	NA	TRBV12-3/TRBV12-4	TRBJ2-2	12	TGTGCCAGCACCTTTTACCCCGGGGAGCTGTTTTTT	CASTFYPGELFF
many	TRBD2	TRBV7-3	TRBJ2-1	16	TGTGCCAGCAGCGCACCTCTAGCGGGGGGCTACAATGAGCAGTTCTTC	CASSAPLAGGYNEQFF
NA	NA	TRBV5-6	TRBJ2-1	15	TGTGCCAGCAGCTCGACACCAAGCCCCTACAATGAGCAGTTCTTC	CASSSTPSPYNEQFF
many	TRBD1	TRBV7-2	TRBJ1-4	15	TGTGCCAGCAGCTTAGGAGGGGGCGATTATGAAAAACTGTTTTTT	CASSLGGGDYEKLFF
NA	TRBD1	TRBV6-5	TRBJ2-5	18	TGTGCCAGCAGTTACGGGACAGGGGGCTTCATGGTCCAAGAGACCCAGTACTTC	CASSYGTGGFMVQETQYF
many	TRBD1	TRBV7-2	TRBJ1-1	13	TGTGCCAGCAGCCGGGACAGGGGCGGAGGGGCTTTCTTT	CASSRDRGGGAFF
many	NA	TRBV12-3/TRBV12-4	TRBJ2-5	15	TGTGCCAGCAGTTTTTCCAGTGGGGCCCAAGAGACCCAGTACTTC	CASSFSSGAQETQYF
many	NA	TRBV10-3	TRBJ1-5	13	TGTGCCAGCTGGGACCGTAGCAATCAGCCCCAGCATTTT	CASWDRSNQPQHF
few	TRBD2	TRBV7-3	TRBJ2-2	18	TGTGCCAGCAGCTACACCAGCGGGGGGGCTCGGGGCACCGGGGAGCTGTTTTTT	CASSYTSGGARGTGELFF
NA	NA	TRBV5-4	TRBJ2-5	12	TGTGCCAGCAGCTTTTCCTTTGCGACCCAGTACTTC	CASSFSFATQYF
few	NA	TRBV6-2/TRBV6-3	TRBJ1-5	18	TGTGCCAGCAGTTACTCCATCCGGGACATCCATAGCAATCAGCCCCAGCATTTT	CASSYSIRDIHSNQPQHF
NA	TRBD1	TRBV12-3/TRBV12-4	TRBJ1-2	12	TGTGCCAGCAGTTTCGGGACAGTCTTTCACACCTTC	CASSFGTVFHTF
few	NA	TRBV7-2	TRBJ1-2	14	TGTGCCAGCAGCTTAGAGGCGTTTGAGTATGGCTACACCTTC	CASSLEAFEYGYTF
NA	NA	TRBV9	TRBJ2-2	15	TGTGCCAGCAGCGTAGGCGTCTTTTCCACCGGGGAGCTGTTTTTT	CASSVGVFSTGELFF
NA	NA	TRBV3-1	TRBJ2-1	17	TGTGCCAGCAGCCAACCAGCTGGCCTCAGCTCCTACAATGAGCAGTTCTTC	CASSQPAGLSSYNEQFF
NA	NA	TRBV6-1	TRBJ1-1	14	TGTGCCAGCAGTGAGGGGGCGCTTGGCACTGAAGCTTTCTTT	CASSEGALGTEAFF
few	NA	TRBV16	TRBJ1-4	15	TGTGCCAGCAGCCAATGGGCAGGGCGTCACAAAAAACTGTTTTTT	CASSQWAGRHKKLFF
few	TRBD2	TRBV11-1	TRBJ2-2	18	TGTGCCAGCAGCTCCAAGCTAGCGGTAATGGGAAACACCGGGGAGCTGTTTTTT	CASSSKLAVMGNTGELFF
NA	NA	TRBV7-9	TRBJ1-1	12	TGTGCCAGCAGCCAGGGTGCAACCGAAGCTTTCTTT	CASSQGATEAFF
NA	NA	TRBV27	TRBJ1-4	14	TGTGCCAGCAGTTACGGGGCCCCTAGCGAAAAACTGTTTTTT	CASSYGAPSEKLFF
few	NA	TRBV9	TRBJ2-6	15	TGTGCCAGCAGCGTAGTTGTCTCTGGGGCCAACGTCCTGACTTTC	CASSVVVSGANVLTF
few	NA	TRBV9	TRBJ2-7	14	TGTGCCAGCAGCTCCTCAACCAGGGGCTACGAGCAGTACTTC	CASSSSTRGYEQYF
NA	TRBD1	TRBV18	TRBJ2-7	15	TGTGCCAGCTCACTCCTTGGGACAGAAAGTTACGAGCAGTACTTC	CASSLLGTESYEQYF
few	NA	TRBV20-1	TRBJ1-1	14	TGCAGTGCCCCAAGGCCGGGGGGACGCACTGAAGCTTTCTTT	CSAPRPGGRTEAFF
few	NA	TRBV7-2	TRBJ1-1	15	TGTGCCAGCAGCTTATCCCGGGGTAGGTGGCCCCTAGCTTTCTTT	CASSLSRGRWPLAFF
NA	TRBD1	TRBV20-1	TRBJ2-3	15	TGCAGTGCTAGGGTAGGACAGGGGCCTTCAGATACGCAGTATTTT	CSARVGQGPSDTQYF
few	NA	TRBV6-5	TRBJ2-3	11	TGTGCCAGCAGTAAGGGGGATACGCAGTATTTT	CASSKGDTQYF
few	NA	TRBV5-4	TRBJ1-2	14	TGTGCCAGCAGCTTGGAAGGGAGCTACTATGGCTACACCTTC	CASSLEGSYYGYTF
NA	TRBD2	TRBV5-1	TRBJ2-3	16	TGCGCCAGCAGCTTCCGACTAGCGGGGGGTACAGATACGCAGTATTTT	CASSFRLAGGTDTQYF
many	NA	TRBV7-9	TRBJ2-1	17	TGTGCCAGCAGCTTACCATGGGTGGGGGTCTCCTACAATGAGCAGTTCTTC	CASSLPWVGVSYNEQFF
NA	NA	TRBV12-3/TRBV12-4	TRBJ1-6	14	TGTGCCAGCAGCAAGACAGGAATGTATTCACCCCTCCACTTT	CASSKTGMYSPLHF
many	NA	TRBV3-1	TRBJ2-7	11	TGTGCCAGCAGCCTCAGGGACGAGCAGTACTTC	CASSLRDEQYF
few	NA	TRBV18	TRBJ1-1	14	TGTGCCAGCTCACCCACCACTTCCGACACTGAAGCTTTCTTT	CASSPTTSDTEAFF
NA	TRBD2	TRBV6-2/TRBV6-3	TRBJ2-1	15	TGTGCCAGCAGTTACGGGCTAGCGGGGACGAATGAGCAGTTCTTC	CASSYGLAGTNEQFF